This TCR beta chain was retrieved from a study of T cells in Graves' hyperthyroidism and ophthalmopathy. From germline, CDR1 is DFQATT and CDR2 SNEGSKA (reference sequence). V trimming: 6 bases; J trimming: 5 bases; junction bases outside the gene matches: 9. This CDR3 contains 17 residues. This clonotype was picked up many times. The investigators amplified TCR beta CDR3 regions from RNA transcripts. First-round RT-PCR of the TCR CDR3 relied on the HTBI primer set. One entry per CDR3 protein results from TCRdb running MiXCR on the multiplex PCR reads. Of about 570,000 distinct CDR3 sequences listed, around 45% are singletons.

The sequencing sample was made of peripheral blood or thyroid tissue (not recorded which). The clonotype was recovered from an adult woman with Graves' disease, either hyperthyroidism or ophthalmopathy (not recorded which). The chain uses TRBV20-1 and TRBJ2-2; 16 nucleotides line up with TRBD2. The CDR3 loop reads CSAPSPGLAGGTGELFF. Written as DNA, the CDR3 is TGCAGTGCGCCTTCCCCGGGACTAGCGGGAGGGACCGGGGAGCTGTTTTTT.